This TCR beta chain was captured in a study of shared clonotypes between healthy human individuals. Study-level points and caveats: Clonotypes that were shared across four donors made up roughly 5% of naive CD4 clonotypes. A generally larger estimated richness was seen in naive subsets than in memory subsets.

Per the study methods: Without quality scores, immunoSEQ junctional reads could not be filtered like full-length reads. Generated by immunoSEQ multiplex PCR, the TCRdb table keeps only in-frame clones and is missing some. That table supplies the V and J calls and clone size; D and trimming were determined from the DNA. The table records 2 million or so clones, about 95% of them present only once. A word on this clone: Its specificity is unknown. Other DNA sequences in the same sample also yield this CDR3.

As defined, naive CD8 cells were CD45RO-negative and positively selected for CCR7, with terminally differentiated effector memory CD45RA+ cells excluded. What was sequenced was naive CD8+ T cells sorted from blood. This clonotype originated in a man aged 18 to 29 in good health.

CDR3: CASSQDRYSNQPQHF. The CDR3 DNA sequence: TGTGCCAGCAGCCAAGACAGGTACAGCAATCAGCCCCAGCATTTT. The chain recombines TRBV4-2 with TRBJ1-5, with D uncertain. V was trimmed by 0 bases and J by 1 base, leaving 7 bases between them. Germline V gives CDR1 LGHNA, CDR2 YNFKEQ. There are 15 residues in the CDR3.